This record concerns one T cell receptor (beta chain) sequence. What it binds is unknown. TCRdb's table, derived via immunoSEQ multiplex PCR, lists solely in-frame clones and lacks some. The data contain over 2,500 clones, under 95% of them seen just once; the ten biggest clones take up 1.5% to 2%. These data originate in a study of OX40 agonist ivuxolimab in advanced cancers. For the study at large: Subjects had a mean age of about 65 years, with a range of roughly 20 to 79; more than 70% were male. Study-wide results and caveats: CD4+ and CD8+ blood T cells expanded clonally by week 6 at 0.1 to 3.0 mg/kg. Among T cells, CD8+ cells averaged more expanded clones than CD4+ cells. It was not determined which antigens were specifically recognized by the peripheral T cells that had undergone clonal expansion.

Trimming took off 1 base at V and 2 bases at J, with 10 bases between the two ends. Germline values: CDR1 SGHRS, CDR2 YFSETQ. The CDR3 sequence is 15 residues long. The specimen comprised CD4+ or CD8+ T cells sorted from blood, sampled in a trial of the OX40 agonist ivuxolimab. V usage is TRBV5-1 and J usage is TRBJ2-1, with D perhaps matching TRBD2 (6 bases). The source is an adult with an advanced solid tumor such as melanoma, head and neck, liver or kidney cancer. CDR3 DNA sequence: TGCGCCAGCAGCTTGAACGGGGGAACCTACAATGAGCAGTTCTTC. Its protein product is CASSLNGGTYNEQFF.